This TCR beta chain derives from a study of cytomegalovirus exposure and HLA in healthy donors. Amplification used 60 Vbeta primers and 13 Jbeta primers. Some clones are missing from TCRdb's copy, which holds only in-frame ones; the method was immunoSEQ multiplex PCR. The repertoire holds around 91,000 clones, with roughly 78% as singletons. CDR3 size: 15 residues. V shed 5 bases, J shed 7 bases, and the junction held 11 bases outside the gene matches. Germline CDR1 is LNHDA and CDR2 is SQIVND (reference sequence). The sequenced sample was PBMCs. The receptor comes from a male donor in good health and CMV-seropositive. The chain carries TRBV19 and TRBJ2-1, with 7 bases lining up with TRBD2. The DNA for the CDR3 is TGTGCCAGTAGTCCGAGCGGGACTCCCTCAAATGAGCAGTTCTTC. It yields the protein CASSPSGTPSNEQFF.